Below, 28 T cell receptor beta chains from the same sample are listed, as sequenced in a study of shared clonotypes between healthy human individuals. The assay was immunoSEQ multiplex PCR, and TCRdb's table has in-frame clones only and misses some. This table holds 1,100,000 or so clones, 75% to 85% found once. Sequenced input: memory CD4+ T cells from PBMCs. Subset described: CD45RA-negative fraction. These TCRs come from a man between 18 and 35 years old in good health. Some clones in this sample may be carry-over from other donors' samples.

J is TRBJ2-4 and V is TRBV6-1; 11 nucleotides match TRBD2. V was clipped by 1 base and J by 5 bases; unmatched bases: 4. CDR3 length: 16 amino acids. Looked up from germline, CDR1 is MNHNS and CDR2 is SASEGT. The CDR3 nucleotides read TGTGCCAGCAGTGAAGGGCAGGGACTAGCGGAAAACATTCAGTACTTC. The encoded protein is CASSEGQGLAENIQYF.

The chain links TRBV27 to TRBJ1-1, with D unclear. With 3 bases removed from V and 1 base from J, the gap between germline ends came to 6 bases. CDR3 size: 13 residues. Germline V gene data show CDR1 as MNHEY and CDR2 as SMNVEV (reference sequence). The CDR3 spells CASSFPGNTEAFF. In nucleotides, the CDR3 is TGTGCCAGCAGTTTCCCGGGGAACACTGAAGCTTTCTTT.

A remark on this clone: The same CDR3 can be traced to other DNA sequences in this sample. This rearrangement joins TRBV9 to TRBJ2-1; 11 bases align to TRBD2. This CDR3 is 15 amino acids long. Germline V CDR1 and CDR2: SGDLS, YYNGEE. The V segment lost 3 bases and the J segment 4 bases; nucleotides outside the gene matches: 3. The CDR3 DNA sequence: TGTGCCAGCAGCGCCGGGACTAGCGGTTACAATGAGCAGTTCTTC. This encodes CASSAGTSGYNEQFF.

The CDR3 nucleotides are TGTGCCAGCAGCCAAGATGAGTACGGGGTAGCCCAGTACTTC. Translating gives CASSQDEYGVAQYF. The chain recombines TRBV4-2 with TRBJ2-5, with D maybe TRBD2 (5 bases). With 0 bases removed from V and 9 bases from J, the gap between germline ends came to 14 bases. This CDR3 has 14 amino acids. Germline CDR1 is LGHNA and CDR2 is YNFKEQ.

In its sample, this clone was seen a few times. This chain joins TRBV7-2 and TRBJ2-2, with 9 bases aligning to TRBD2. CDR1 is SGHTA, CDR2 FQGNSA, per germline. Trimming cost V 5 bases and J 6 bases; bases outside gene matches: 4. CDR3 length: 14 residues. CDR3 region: CASSAWTSAGELFF. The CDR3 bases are TGTGCCAGCAGCGCGTGGACTAGCGCCGGGGAGCTGTTTTTT.

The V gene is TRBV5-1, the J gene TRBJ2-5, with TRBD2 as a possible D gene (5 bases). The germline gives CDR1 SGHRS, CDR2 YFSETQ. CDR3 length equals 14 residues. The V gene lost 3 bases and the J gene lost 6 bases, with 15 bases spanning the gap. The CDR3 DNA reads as TGCGCCAGCAGCTCTCGATCCCGCGGGCAGACCCAGTACTTC. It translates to CASSSRSRGQTQYF.

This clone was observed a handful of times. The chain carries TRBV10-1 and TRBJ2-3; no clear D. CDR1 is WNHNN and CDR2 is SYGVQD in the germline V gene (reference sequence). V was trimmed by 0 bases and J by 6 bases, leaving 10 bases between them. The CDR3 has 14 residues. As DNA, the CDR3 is TGCGCCAGCAGTGAGTCTACCCAACGGGATACGCAGTATTTT. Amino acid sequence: CASSESTQRDTQYF.

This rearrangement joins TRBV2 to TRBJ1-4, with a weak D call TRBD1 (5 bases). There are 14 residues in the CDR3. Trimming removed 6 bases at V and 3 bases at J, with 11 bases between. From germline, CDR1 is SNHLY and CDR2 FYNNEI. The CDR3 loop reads CASRERGSNEKLFF. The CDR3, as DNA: TGTGCCAGCAGGGAGAGGGGTTCTAATGAAAAACTGTTTTTT.

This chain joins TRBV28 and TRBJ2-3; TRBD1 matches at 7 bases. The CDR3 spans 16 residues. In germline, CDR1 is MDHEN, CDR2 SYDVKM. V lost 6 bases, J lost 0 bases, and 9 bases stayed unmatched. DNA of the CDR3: TGTGCCAGCAGACAACAGGGGCCCACTAGCACAGATACGCAGTATTTT. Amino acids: CASRQQGPTSTDTQYF.

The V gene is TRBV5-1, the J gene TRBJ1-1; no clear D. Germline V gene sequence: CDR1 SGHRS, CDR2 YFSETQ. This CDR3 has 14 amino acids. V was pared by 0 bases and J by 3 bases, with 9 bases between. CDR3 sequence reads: CASSLVFGDTEAFF. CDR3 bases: TGCGCCAGCAGCTTGGTGTTCGGAGACACTGAAGCTTTCTTT.

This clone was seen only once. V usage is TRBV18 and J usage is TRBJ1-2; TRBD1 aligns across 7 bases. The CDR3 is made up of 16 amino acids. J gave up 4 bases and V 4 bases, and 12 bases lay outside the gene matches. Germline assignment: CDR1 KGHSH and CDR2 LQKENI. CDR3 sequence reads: CASSQTGLRAGYGYTF. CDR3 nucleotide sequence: TGTGCCAGCTCACAGACAGGGCTCAGGGCCGGCTATGGCTACACCTTC.

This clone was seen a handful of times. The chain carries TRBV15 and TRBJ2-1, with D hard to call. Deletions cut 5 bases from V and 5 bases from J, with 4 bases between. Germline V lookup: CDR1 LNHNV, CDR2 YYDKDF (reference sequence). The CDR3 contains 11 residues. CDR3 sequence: CATSDHNEQFF. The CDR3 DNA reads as TGTGCCACCAGCGACCACAATGAGCAGTTCTTC.

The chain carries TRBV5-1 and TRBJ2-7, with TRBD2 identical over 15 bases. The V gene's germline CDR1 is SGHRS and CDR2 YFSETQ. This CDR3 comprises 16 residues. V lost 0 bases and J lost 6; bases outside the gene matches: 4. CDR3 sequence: CASSLDPGLAGGEQYF. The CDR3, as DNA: TGCGCCAGCAGCTTGGACCCGGGACTAGCGGGAGGCGAGCAGTACTTC.

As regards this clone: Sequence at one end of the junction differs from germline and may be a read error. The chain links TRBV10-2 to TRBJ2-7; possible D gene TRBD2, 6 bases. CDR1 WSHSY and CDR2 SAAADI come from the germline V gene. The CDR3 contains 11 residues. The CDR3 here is CASGDRGEQYF. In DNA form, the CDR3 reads TGCGCCAGCGGTGATCGGGGGGAGCAGTACTTC.

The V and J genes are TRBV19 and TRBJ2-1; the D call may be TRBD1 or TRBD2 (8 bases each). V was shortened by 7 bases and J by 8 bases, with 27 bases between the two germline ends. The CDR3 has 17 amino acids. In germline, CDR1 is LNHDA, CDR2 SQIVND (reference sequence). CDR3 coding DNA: TGTGCCAGTACCCCCGGGAGGGGCCCGGGGGGACAGGATGAGCAGTTCTTC. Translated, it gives CASTPGRGPGGQDEQFF.

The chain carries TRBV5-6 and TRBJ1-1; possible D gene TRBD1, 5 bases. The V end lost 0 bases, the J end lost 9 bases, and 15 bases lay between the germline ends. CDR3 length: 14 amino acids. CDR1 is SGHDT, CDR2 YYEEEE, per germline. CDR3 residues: CASSLARGRAKAFF. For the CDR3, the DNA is TGTGCCAGCAGCTTGGCGCGGGGCAGGGCGAAAGCTTTCTTT.

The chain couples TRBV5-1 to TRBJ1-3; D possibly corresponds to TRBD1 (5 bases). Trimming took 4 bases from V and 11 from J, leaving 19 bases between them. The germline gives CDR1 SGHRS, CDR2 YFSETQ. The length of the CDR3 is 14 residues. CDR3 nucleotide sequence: TGCGCCAGCAGCGCACGGACACTTTCTCCGGCCATATATTTT. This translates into CASSARTLSPAIYF.

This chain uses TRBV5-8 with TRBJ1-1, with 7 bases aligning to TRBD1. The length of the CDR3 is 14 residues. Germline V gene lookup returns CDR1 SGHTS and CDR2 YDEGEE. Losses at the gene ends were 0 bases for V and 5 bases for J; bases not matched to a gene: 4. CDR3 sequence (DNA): TGTGCCAGCAGCTTGGCCAGGGGGGGGACTGAAGCTTTCTTT. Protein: CASSLARGGTEAFF.

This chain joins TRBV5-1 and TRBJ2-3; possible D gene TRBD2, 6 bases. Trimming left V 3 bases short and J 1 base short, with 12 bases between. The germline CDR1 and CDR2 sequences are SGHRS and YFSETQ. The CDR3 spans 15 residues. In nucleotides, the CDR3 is TGCGCCAGCAGCTGGTCGGGAGCCGGCACAGATACGCAGTATTTT. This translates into CASSWSGAGTDTQYF.

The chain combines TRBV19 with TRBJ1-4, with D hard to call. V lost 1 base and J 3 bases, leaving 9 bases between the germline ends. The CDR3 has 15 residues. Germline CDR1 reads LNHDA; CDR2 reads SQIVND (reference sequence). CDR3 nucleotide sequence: TGTGCCAGTAGTATAGGGCCCGGGGCTAATGAAAAACTGTTTTTT. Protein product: CASSIGPGANEKLFF.

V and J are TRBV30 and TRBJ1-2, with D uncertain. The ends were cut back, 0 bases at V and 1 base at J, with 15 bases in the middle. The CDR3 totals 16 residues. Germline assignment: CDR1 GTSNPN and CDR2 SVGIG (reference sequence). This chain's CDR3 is CAWSVSPARLNYGYTF. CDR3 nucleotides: TGTGCCTGGAGTGTATCACCGGCCCGCCTTAACTATGGCTACACCTTC. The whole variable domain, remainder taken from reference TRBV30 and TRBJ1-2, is SQTIHQWPATLVQPVGSPLSLECTVEGTSNPNLYWYRQAAGRGLQLLFYSVGIGQISSEVPQNLSASRPQDRQFILSSKKLLLSDSGFYLCAWSVSPARLNYGYTFGSGTRLTVV.

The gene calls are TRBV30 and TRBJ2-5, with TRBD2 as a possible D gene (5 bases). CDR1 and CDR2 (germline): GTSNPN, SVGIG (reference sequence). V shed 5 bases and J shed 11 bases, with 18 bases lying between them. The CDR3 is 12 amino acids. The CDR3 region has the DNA TGTGCCTGGGAGGGAGAAATTGGAGAGCAGTACTTC. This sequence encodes CAWEGEIGEQYF.

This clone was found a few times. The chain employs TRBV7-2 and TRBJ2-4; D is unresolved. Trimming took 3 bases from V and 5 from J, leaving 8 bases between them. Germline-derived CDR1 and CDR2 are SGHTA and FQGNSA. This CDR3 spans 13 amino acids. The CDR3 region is CASSFQAQNIQYF. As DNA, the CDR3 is TGTGCCAGCAGCTTTCAGGCACAAAACATTCAGTACTTC.

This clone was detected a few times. CDR3 sequence: CASSLLGGGNTEAFF. Here the CDR3 DNA reads TGTGCCAGCAGTCTCCTAGGGGGGGGAAACACTGAAGCTTTCTTT. This chain joins TRBV28 and TRBJ1-1, with TRBD1 as a possible D gene (6 bases). CDR1 MDHEN and CDR2 SYDVKM come from the germline V gene. This CDR3 has 15 residues. Deletions cut 5 bases from V and 2 bases from J, with 15 bases between.

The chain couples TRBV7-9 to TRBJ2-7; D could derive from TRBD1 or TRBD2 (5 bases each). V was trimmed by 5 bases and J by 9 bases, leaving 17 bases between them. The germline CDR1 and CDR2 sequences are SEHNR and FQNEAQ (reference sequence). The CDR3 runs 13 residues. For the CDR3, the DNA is TGTGCCAGCAGCAGTCAGTCCGGGGCTCGGCAGTACTTC. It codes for CASSSQSGARQYF.

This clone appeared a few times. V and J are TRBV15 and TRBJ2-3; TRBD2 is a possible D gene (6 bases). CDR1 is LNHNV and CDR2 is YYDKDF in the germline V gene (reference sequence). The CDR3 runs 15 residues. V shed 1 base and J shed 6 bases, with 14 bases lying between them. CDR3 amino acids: CATSRVGGSADTQYF. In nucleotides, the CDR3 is TGTGCCACCAGCAGAGTGGGGGGATCAGCGGATACGCAGTATTTT.

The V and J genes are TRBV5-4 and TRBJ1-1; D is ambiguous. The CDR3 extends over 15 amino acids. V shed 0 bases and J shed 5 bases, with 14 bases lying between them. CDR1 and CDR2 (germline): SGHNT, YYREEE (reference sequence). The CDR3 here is CASSLAGARKTEAFF. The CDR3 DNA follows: TGTGCCAGCAGCTTGGCAGGCGCCAGGAAGACTGAAGCTTTCTTT.

In nucleotides, the CDR3 is TGTGCCAGCAGGACACCGACTAGCGGGGCCTACGAGCAGTACTTC. This sequence encodes CASRTPTSGAYEQYF. This chain connects TRBV27 to TRBJ2-7; TRBD2 matches at 11 bases. The J segment lost 2 bases and the V segment lost 6 bases, leaving 6 bases of the junction unmatched. This CDR3 region has 15 residues. Germline V gene sequence: CDR1 MNHEY, CDR2 SMNVEV (reference sequence).